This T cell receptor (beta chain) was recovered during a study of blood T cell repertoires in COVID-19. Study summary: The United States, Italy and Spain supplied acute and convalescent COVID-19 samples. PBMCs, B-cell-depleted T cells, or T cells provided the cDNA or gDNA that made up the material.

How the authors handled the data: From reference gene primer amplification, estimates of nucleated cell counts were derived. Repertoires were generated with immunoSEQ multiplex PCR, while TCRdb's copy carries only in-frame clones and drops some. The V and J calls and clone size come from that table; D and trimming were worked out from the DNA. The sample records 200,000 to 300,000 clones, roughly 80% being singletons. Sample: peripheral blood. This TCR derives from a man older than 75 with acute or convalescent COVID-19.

CDR3 DNA sequence: TGTGCCAGCAGCCAAGGCGGACAGGGCAACTACGAGCAGTACTTC. It codes for CASSQGGQGNYEQYF. The V and J genes are TRBV3-1 (or the pseudogene TRBV3-2) and TRBJ2-7; 8 nucleotides line up with TRBD1. In germline, CDR1 is LGHDT, CDR2 YNNKEL (reference sequence). The CDR3 consists of 15 residues. Trimming took 1 base from V and 3 from J; bases not matched to a gene: 5.